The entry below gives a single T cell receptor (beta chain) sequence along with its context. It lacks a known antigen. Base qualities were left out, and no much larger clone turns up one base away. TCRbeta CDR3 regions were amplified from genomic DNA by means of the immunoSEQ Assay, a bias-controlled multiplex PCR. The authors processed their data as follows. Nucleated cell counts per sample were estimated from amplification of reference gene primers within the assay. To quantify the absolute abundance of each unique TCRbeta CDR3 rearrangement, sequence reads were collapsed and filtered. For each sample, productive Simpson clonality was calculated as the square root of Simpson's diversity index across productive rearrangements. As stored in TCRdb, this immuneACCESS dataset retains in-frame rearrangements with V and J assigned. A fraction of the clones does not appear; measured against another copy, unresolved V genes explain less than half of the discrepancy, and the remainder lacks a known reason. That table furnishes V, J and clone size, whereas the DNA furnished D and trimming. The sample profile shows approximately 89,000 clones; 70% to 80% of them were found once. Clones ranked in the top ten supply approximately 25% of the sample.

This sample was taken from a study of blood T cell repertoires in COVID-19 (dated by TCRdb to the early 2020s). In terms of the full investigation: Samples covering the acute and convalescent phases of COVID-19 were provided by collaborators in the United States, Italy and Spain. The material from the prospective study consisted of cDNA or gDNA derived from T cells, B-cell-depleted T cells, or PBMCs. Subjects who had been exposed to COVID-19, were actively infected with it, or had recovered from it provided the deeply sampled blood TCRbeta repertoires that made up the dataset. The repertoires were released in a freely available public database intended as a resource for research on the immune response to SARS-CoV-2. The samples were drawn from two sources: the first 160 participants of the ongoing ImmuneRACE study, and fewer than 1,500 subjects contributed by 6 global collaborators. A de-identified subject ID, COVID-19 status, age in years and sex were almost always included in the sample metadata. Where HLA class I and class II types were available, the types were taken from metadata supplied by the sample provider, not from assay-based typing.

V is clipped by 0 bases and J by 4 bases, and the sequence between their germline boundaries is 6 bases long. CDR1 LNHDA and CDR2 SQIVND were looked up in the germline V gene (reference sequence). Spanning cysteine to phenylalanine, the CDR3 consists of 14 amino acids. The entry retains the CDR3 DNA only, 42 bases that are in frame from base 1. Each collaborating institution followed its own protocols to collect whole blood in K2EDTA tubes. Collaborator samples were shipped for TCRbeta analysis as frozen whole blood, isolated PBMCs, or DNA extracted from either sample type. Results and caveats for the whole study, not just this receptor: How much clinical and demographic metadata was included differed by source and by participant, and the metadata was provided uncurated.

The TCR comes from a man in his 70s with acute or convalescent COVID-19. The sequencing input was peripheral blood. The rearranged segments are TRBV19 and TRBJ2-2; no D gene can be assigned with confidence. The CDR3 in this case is CASSIDRITGELFF. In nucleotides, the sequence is TGTGCCAGTAGTATAGACCGTATCACCGGGGAGCTGTTTTTT. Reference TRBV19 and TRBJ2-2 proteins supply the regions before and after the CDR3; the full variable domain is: DGGITQSPKYLFRKEGQNVTLSCEQNLNHDAMYWYRQDPGQGLRLIYYSQIVNDFQKGDIAEGYSVSREKKESFPLTVTSAQKNPTAFYLCASSIDRITGELFFGEGSRLTVL.